These 10 T cell receptor beta chains came from one sample sequenced in a study of T cells after yellow fever vaccination. One entry per CDR3 protein, called by TCRdb with MiXCR from the 5' RACE reads. Here the sample spans hundreds of thousands of distinct CDR3 sequences, roughly 9.4% being singletons. Sequencing was performed on PBMCs, taken on the day of the first yellow fever vaccination. Receptors were obtained from a young man who received the YFV17D yellow fever vaccine.

This clonotype showed up just a few times. This sequence joins TRBV4-1 and TRBJ1-5; the D gene is possibly TRBD1 (6 bases). Germline V gives CDR1 MGHRA, CDR2 YSYEKL. The V end was cut by 0 bases, the J end by 9 bases, with 12 bases between. The CDR3 length is 14 residues. The CDR3 loop reads CASSQEGGRTPQHF. The CDR3 DNA is TGCGCCAGCAGCCAAGAAGGGGGGCGGACGCCCCAGCATTTT.

The table lists this clonotype with many counts. This chain links TRBV5-1 with TRBJ1-4; D gene uncertain. CDR1 is SGHRS, CDR2 YFSETQ, per germline. This CDR3 has 17 amino acids. V shed 0 bases and J shed 8 bases, with 20 bases lying between them. CDR3 DNA: TGCGCCAGCAGCTTGGGTATCTCGACGGCTCCCGGGGAAAAACTGTTTTTT. Protein sequence: CASSLGISTAPGEKLFF.

CDR3 sequence (DNA): TGTGCCACCAGTGATTTCACAAACACAGGGGACACAGATACGCAGTATTTT. Residues: CATSDFTNTGDTDTQYF. The V call is TRBV24-1, the J call TRBJ2-3, with TRBD1 matching 7 bases. The CDR3 has 17 residues. The V gene's germline CDR1 is KGHDR and CDR2 SFDVKD. The V segment lost 1 base and the J segment 2 bases; nucleotides outside the gene matches: 8.

This clonotype was counted at least ten times. The V and J genes are TRBV6-2 or TRBV6-3 and TRBJ2-5; TRBD2 matches 14 bases. J lost 4 bases, V lost 2 bases, and 9 bases had no gene match. From germline, CDR1 is MNHEY and CDR2 SVGEGT. The CDR3 runs 18 residues. CDR3 nucleotides: TGTGCCAGCAGTTACCGGACTAGCGGGGGGTACCAGGGAGAGACCCAGTACTTC. This encodes CASSYRTSGGYQGETQYF.

The chain combines TRBV30 with TRBJ1-4, with unresolved D. Germline assignment: CDR1 GTSNPN and CDR2 SVGIG (reference sequence). Deletions cut 2 bases from V and 3 bases from J, with 10 bases between. The CDR3 is 14 residues long. The CDR3 loop is CAWSNGQPNEKLFF. CDR3 in DNA: TGTGCCTGGAGTAACGGCCAGCCTAATGAAAAACTGTTTTTT.

In its sample, this clonotype was seen a few times. The J gene is TRBJ1-3, the V gene TRBV7-2; D may be TRBD1 (6 bases). V lost 5 bases and J 0 bases, leaving 11 bases between the germline ends. This CDR3 region has 15 residues. Germline CDR1 SGHTA, CDR2 FQGNSA. The CDR3 sequence: CASSRRGASGNTIYF. The CDR3 DNA is TGTGCCAGCAGCCGGCGGGGGGCCTCTGGAAACACCATATATTTT.

The chain links TRBV19 to TRBJ1-5; the match to TRBD1 covers 9 bases. Germline-derived CDR1 and CDR2 are LNHDA and SQIVND (reference sequence). The trim removed 3 bases at V and 4 bases at J, leaving 25 bases unmatched. This CDR3 comprises 22 residues. CDR3 in amino acids: CASSIVSPPSGVGTGKNQPQHF. In DNA, the CDR3 is TGTGCCAGTAGTATTGTAAGCCCCCCATCTGGAGTGGGGACAGGGAAGAATCAGCCCCAGCATTTT. Complete variable domain (other parts from reference TRBV19 and TRBJ1-5): DGGITQSPKYLFRKEGQNVTLSCEQNLNHDAMYWYRQDPGQGLRLIYYSQIVNDFQKGDIAEGYSVSREKKESFPLTVTSAQKNPTAFYLCASSIVSPPSGVGTGKNQPQHFGDGTRLSIL.

This clonotype was recorded a few times. An end of the junction does not agree with germline; a read error may underlie this. The rearrangement uses TRBV7-7 and TRBJ2-5; 12 positions match TRBD2. The CDR3 totals 17 residues. Germline assignment: CDR1 SSHAT and CDR2 FNYEAQ (reference sequence). The CDR3 bases are TGTGCTAGCAGCTTACGGCTAGCGGGGGGGTACCAAGAGACCCAGTACTTC. Translation: CASSLRLAGGYQETQYF.

The rearrangement uses TRBV19 and TRBJ2-2; no reliable D call. CDR1 is LNHDA, CDR2 SQIVND, per germline (reference sequence). V lost 7 bases, J lost 2 bases, and 8 bases lay in between. This CDR3 contains 13 residues. This CDR3 is CASTRYNTGELFF. CDR3 nucleotide sequence: TGTGCCAGTACCCGCTATAACACCGGGGAGCTGTTTTTT. The variable domain in full, with the rest retrieved from reference TRBV19 and TRBJ2-2, is DGGITQSPKYLFRKEGQNVTLSCEQNLNHDAMYWYRQDPGQGLRLIYYSQIVNDFQKGDIAEGYSVSREKKESFPLTVTSAQKNPTAFYLCASTRYNTGELFFGEGSRLTVL.

This clonotype has only a few counts. This sequence joins TRBV12-3 or TRBV12-4 and TRBJ2-3; 11 nucleotides line up with TRBD2. The CDR3 runs to 16 residues. V shed 1 base and J 5 bases; nucleotides not matched to a gene: 5. CDR3 in amino acids: CASSLGASGGKDTQYF. In nucleotides, the CDR3 is TGTGCCAGCAGTTTAGGGGCTAGCGGGGGGAAAGATACGCAGTATTTT.